This T cell receptor beta chain was profiled in a study of CD8 T cells in ankylosing spondylitis. Whole-study results and caveats: There were earlier reports of some motif variants in reactive arthritis synovial fluid and blood. It appeared that ankylosing spondylitis blood was characterized by a TCR beta motif of several highly homologous variants.

Quantitative 5'-RACE with molecular barcodes produced the TCR beta libraries. Via MiXCR, TCRdb re-called the 5' RACE reads, giving one row per CDR3 protein. The sample has approximately 300,000 distinct CDR3 sequences, around 8% seen once; the top ten hold about 15%. The CDR3 is 16 amino acids. V was shortened by 7 bases and J by 3 bases, with 19 bases between the two germline ends. Germline V gene lookup returns CDR1 LNHDA and CDR2 SQIVND (reference sequence). The table lists this clonotype with many counts. The target antigen is unknown. The sequenced sample consisted of blood, either unsorted or a sorted T cell fraction (not recorded which). The rearrangement joins TRBV19 to TRBJ2-1; D possibly corresponds to TRBD1 (5 bases). The sequence derives from a male donor with ankylosing spondylitis. The DNA of the CDR3 is TGTGCCAGTACCGACCGGGCTAGGGGTCTCTACAATGAGCAGTTCTTC. Its translation: CASTDRARGLYNEQFF.